Following are 5 T cell receptor beta chains from one sample sequenced in a study of blood T cells in healthy people across ages. Then a second PCR, running roughly 7 to 11 cycles, was carried out with a sample-barcoded 5' primer and a J-beta primer mix. MiXCR was run by TCRdb on the 5' RACE reads, yielding one entry per CDR3 protein. This table holds about 1.7 million distinct CDR3 sequences, approximately 30% found once. Sequencing input: blood. These receptors originate from a woman aged 25 to 39 in good health.

The J gene is TRBJ2-5, the V gene TRBV29-1; D possibly corresponds to TRBD2 (7 bases). Germline V CDR1 and CDR2: SQVTM, ANQGSEA. V was pared by 8 bases and J by 3 bases, with 16 bases between. The CDR3 sequence is 13 residues long. The DNA for the CDR3 is TGCAGCCTCAAACAGGGAGGGGAAGAGACCCAGTACTTC. It specifies CSLKQGGEETQYF.

The chain employs TRBV20-1 and TRBJ1-1; D might be TRBD1 (5 bases). With 2 bases removed from V and 4 bases from J, the gap between germline ends came to 17 bases. CDR3 size: 15 residues. The germline CDR1 and CDR2 sequences are DFQATT and SNEGSKA (reference sequence). The CDR3 DNA sequence: TGCAGTGCTAGAACATCAGGGAGGCGTGGCACTGAAGCTTTCTTT. This codes for CSARTSGRRGTEAFF.

This clonotype was picked up many times. This chain joins TRBV6-6 and TRBJ2-4; TRBD2 agrees at 7 bases. Germline CDR1 is MNHNY and CDR2 is SVGAGI (reference sequence). V lost 4 bases and J lost 0; bases outside the gene matches: 3. The CDR3 sequence is 15 residues long. CDR3: CASSSGGVAKNIQYF. CDR3 nucleotides: TGTGCCAGCAGTTCTGGGGGGGTAGCCAAAAACATTCAGTACTTC.

This clonotype was recorded at least ten times. The chain recombines TRBV12-3 or TRBV12-4 with TRBJ1-2, with 7 bases identical to TRBD1. There are 14 residues in the CDR3. Losses at the gene ends were 5 bases for V and 4 bases for J; bases not matched to a gene: 7. CDR3 loop: CASSTRDSRYGYTF. CDR3 nucleotides: TGTGCCAGCAGTACCCGGGACAGCCGCTATGGCTACACCTTC.

The CDR3: CASSLAYSSSSDTQYF. The CDR3 DNA follows: TGTGCCAGCAGCTTAGCGTATTCTAGCAGCTCAGATACGCAGTATTTT. The rearrangement joins TRBV7-2 to TRBJ2-3, with TRBD2 as a possible D gene (5 bases). Germline V gives CDR1 SGHTA, CDR2 FQGNSA. The CDR3 spans 16 residues. Between the trimmed V and J ends, which lost 0 bases and 4 bases, there was a span of 14 bases.